This T cell receptor beta chain was sequenced for a study of shared clonotypes between healthy human individuals. On the study more broadly: A donor's plate count was three for CD4 naive and three for CD4 memory; CD8 naive had two and CD8 memory one. Broader study findings: Of the naive CD4 clonotypes, about 5.4% were shared across several donors.

With respect to this clone: No antigen is known for it.

Germline V gene sequence: CDR1 SGDLS, CDR2 YYNGEE. CDR3 size: 15 residues. V gave up 0 bases and J gave up 7 bases; unmatched junction bases: 5. TCRdb's copy holds only in-frame clones and misses some; the assay was immunoSEQ multiplex PCR. Among approximately 1.4 million clones listed, 95% to 99% were seen once. The sequence was collected from a man in his thirties or forties in good health. Sequencing was carried out using naive CD4+ T cells sorted from blood. Subset given: CD45RA+ positively selected. The rearrangement joins TRBV9 to TRBJ2-3, with 10 positions matching TRBD1. CDR3 loop: CASSVGGTGENTQYF. Written as DNA, the CDR3 is TGTGCCAGCAGCGTAGGTGGGACAGGGGAAAATACGCAGTATTTT. Looking up the rest from reference TRBV9 and TRBJ2-3 gives the full variable domain: DSGVTQTPKHLITATGQRVTLRCSPRSGDLSVYWYQQSLDQGLQFLIQYYNGEERAKGNILERFSAQQFPDLHSELNLSSLELGDSALYFCASSVGGTGENTQYFGPGTRLTVL.